This T cell receptor (beta chain) was obtained from a study of blood T cell repertoires in COVID-19. Trimming cost V 2 bases and J 5 bases, with 9 bases left between them. CDR1 is MNHEY, CDR2 SMNVEV, per germline (reference sequence). The CDR3 runs 13 residues. The table came from immunoSEQ multiplex PCR; TCRdb's copy has only in-frame clones and leaves some out. The repertoire includes more than 250,000 clones, over 75% of them detected once, and roughly 2.2% sits in the top ten. This clone was found a few times. Input material: PBMCs or T cells enriched from blood (not recorded which). This clonotype originated in a man under 40 who had recovered from COVID-19. This chain joins TRBV27 and TRBJ1-2, with D possibly matching TRBD1 (5 bases). The CDR3 DNA sequence: TGTGCCAGCAGTTTACAGGGAGGGTATGGCTACACCTTC. It specifies CASSLQGGYGYTF.